This passage covers 20 T cell receptor beta chains from one sample sequenced in a study of T cell clones after liver transplantation. This table comes from immunoSEQ multiplex PCR, and its TCRdb copy is limited to in-frame clones, with some not included. Of some 70,000 clones detected, about 88% appear once; the ten largest clones hold roughly 3%. This material consisted of CD4+ T cells from blood, taken before liver transplant. These receptors originate from a human donor who received a liver transplant.

The V and J genes are TRBV7-2 and TRBJ2-3; D gene uncertain. Germline CDR1 reads SGHTA; CDR2 reads FQGNSA. Between the trimmed V and J ends, which lost 5 bases and 6 bases, there was a span of 6 bases. The CDR3 loop spans 11 amino acids. The CDR3 here is CASSQSDTQYF. DNA of the CDR3: TGTGCCAGCAGCCAATCCGATACGCAGTATTTT.

In its sample, this clone was seen once. The chain has TRBV27 and TRBJ2-3; a weak D match, TRBD2 (5 bases). This CDR3 comprises 15 residues. Trimming pared 5 bases from V and 1 base from J, leaving 13 bases between. Per germline, CDR1 MNHEY and CDR2 SMNVEV (reference sequence). In DNA form, the CDR3 reads TGTGCCAGCAGTCCCCTAGGTAGCGGCACAGATACGCAGTATTTT. It encodes CASSPLGSGTDTQYF.

The rearrangement joins TRBV7-2 to TRBJ1-2; D call uncertain. This CDR3 is 15 amino acids long. Germline V gene data show CDR1 as SGHTA and CDR2 as FQGNSA. Trimming shortened V by 3 bases and J by 2 bases, and 13 bases separated the two germline ends. CDR3 sequence reads: CASSLGLAQNYGYTF. For the CDR3, the DNA is TGTGCCAGCAGCTTGGGTCTAGCACAGAACTATGGCTACACCTTC.

J is TRBJ2-1 and V is TRBV19; TRBD2 matches 11 bases. CDR1 and CDR2 from the germline V gene are LNHDA and SQIVND (reference sequence). J gave up 6 bases and V 6 bases, and 10 bases lay outside the gene matches. The CDR3 is made up of 16 amino acids. CDR3 residues: CASRTYLAGGRNEQFF. The CDR3, as DNA: TGTGCCAGTAGGACCTACCTAGCGGGAGGTCGCAATGAGCAGTTCTTC.

This sequence joins TRBV19 and TRBJ2-5, with D perhaps matching TRBD1 (5 bases). The V end lost 3 bases, the J end lost 1 base, and 9 bases lay between the germline ends. CDR3 size: 14 residues. CDR1 and CDR2 from the germline V gene are LNHDA and SQIVND (reference sequence). The CDR3 loop reads CASSIGASQETQYF. The DNA of the CDR3 is TGTGCCAGTAGTATTGGGGCGTCCCAAGAGACCCAGTACTTC.

The chain links TRBV29-1 to TRBJ2-1, with D unresolved. V was trimmed by 3 bases and J by 4 bases, leaving 13 bases between them. Germline CDR1 reads SQVTM; CDR2 reads ANQGSEA. This CDR3 has 14 amino acids. The CDR3 sequence is CSVDEFPGYNEQFF. The CDR3 coding sequence is TGCAGCGTTGATGAGTTTCCTGGGTACAATGAGCAGTTCTTC.

The chain recombines TRBV28 with TRBJ1-4; D remains unclear. V shed 5 bases and J shed 0 bases, with 13 bases lying between them. The CDR3 contains 16 residues. Germline-derived CDR1 and CDR2 are MDHEN and SYDVKM. The DNA of the CDR3 is TGTGCCAGCAGTACCCCCGCAGTGGCAACTAATGAAAAACTGTTTTTT. Encoded protein: CASSTPAVATNEKLFF.

V usage is TRBV7-3 and J usage is TRBJ2-2, with D unclear. Germline CDR1 SGHTA, CDR2 FQGTGA. The CDR3 is 15 amino acids. V dropped 1 base and J dropped 0 bases, with 6 bases sitting between them. The CDR3 loop is CASSLMGTNTGELFF. The CDR3 DNA sequence: TGTGCCAGCAGCTTAATGGGCACGAACACCGGGGAGCTGTTTTTT.

The V call is TRBV18, the J call TRBJ1-1; D not certain. Germline CDR1 reads KGHSH; CDR2 reads LQKENI. The length of the CDR3 is 13 residues. V lost 1 base and J 2 bases, leaving 5 bases between the germline ends. The CDR3, as DNA: TGTGCCAGCTCACCACAGGGTAACACTGAAGCTTTCTTT. Encoded protein: CASSPQGNTEAFF.

This chain uses TRBV7-2 with TRBJ1-2, with D hard to call. Germline V CDR1 and CDR2: SGHTA, FQGNSA. V lost 6 bases to trimming and J lost 8 bases, with 16 bases between them. There are 13 residues in the CDR3. This CDR3 is CASSPGALGGYTF. CDR3 sequence (DNA): TGTGCCAGCAGTCCCGGCGCCCTTGGAGGCTACACCTTC.

The chain carries TRBV6-6 and TRBJ1-1; a possible D gene is TRBD1 (5 bases). Per germline, CDR1 MNHNY and CDR2 SVGAGI (reference sequence). The CDR3 loop spans 12 amino acids. The germline V and J ends were trimmed by 6 bases and 6 bases, with 11 bases remaining between them. The CDR3 sequence is CASRPAGSEAFF. In DNA form, the CDR3 reads TGTGCCAGCAGACCCGCAGGGTCTGAAGCTTTCTTT.

V and J are TRBV11-3 and TRBJ2-5; weak D call: TRBD2 (5 bases). Between the trimmed V and J ends, which lost 1 base and 0 bases, there was a span of 6 bases. There are 14 residues in the CDR3. Germline CDR1 SGHNT, CDR2 YENEEA. CDR3 nucleotides: TGTGCCAGCAGCTTAGGAGGGTACCAAGAGACCCAGTACTTC. Residues: CASSLGGYQETQYF.

The V gene is TRBV5-1, the J gene TRBJ2-2; possibly TRBD1 for D (6 bases). V lost 0 bases to trimming and J lost 0 bases, with 6 bases between them. The germline V gene encodes CDR1 SGHRS and CDR2 YFSETQ. This CDR3 region has 15 residues. The CDR3 sequence: CASSLGTANTGELFF. The CDR3 bases are TGCGCCAGCAGCTTGGGGACAGCGAACACCGGGGAGCTGTTTTTT.

The chain's CDR3 is CASRGLWGDNEKLFF. CDR3 coding DNA: TGTGCCAGCAGGGGACTTTGGGGGGATAATGAAAAACTGTTTTTT. The chain recombines TRBV25-1 with TRBJ1-4; perhaps TRBD1 as D (5 bases). There are 15 residues in the CDR3. CDR1 and CDR2 from the germline V gene are MGHDK and SYGVNS. The germline V and J ends were trimmed by 6 bases and 4 bases, with 15 bases remaining between them.

The chain links TRBV28 to TRBJ1-2; D is uncertain. The length of the CDR3 is 13 residues. Germline assignment: CDR1 MDHEN and CDR2 SYDVKM. V lost 6 bases and J 8 bases, leaving 16 bases between the germline ends. The CDR3 sequence is CASSLPEITGYTF. In DNA, the CDR3 is TGTGCCAGCAGCCTGCCCGAAATCACCGGCTACACCTTC.

This chain uses TRBV29-1 with TRBJ1-2; TRBD1 is a possible D gene (5 bases). This CDR3 comprises 14 residues. V lost 6 bases and J 2 bases, leaving 16 bases between the germline ends. The V gene's germline CDR1 is SQVTM and CDR2 ANQGSEA. The CDR3 is CSVRIREANYGYTF. The DNA for the CDR3 is TGCAGCGTCCGCATCAGGGAGGCAAACTATGGCTACACCTTC.

The chain joins TRBV18 to TRBJ1-1, with D perhaps TRBD1 (6 bases). Deletions cut 4 bases from V and 0 bases from J, with 15 bases between. The germline V gene encodes CDR1 KGHSH and CDR2 LQKENI. There are 16 residues in the CDR3. CDR3 residues: CASSQGWGQVNTEAFF. The CDR3 coding sequence is TGTGCCAGCTCACAAGGGTGGGGGCAGGTGAACACTGAAGCTTTCTTT.

The chain links TRBV28 to TRBJ2-7; 8 nucleotides agree with TRBD2. CDR1 is MDHEN, CDR2 SYDVKM, per germline. The CDR3 covers 13 residues. The junction had 7 bases not matched to a gene; V was cut back by 3 bases and J by 9 bases. The CDR3 protein is CASSFNSGGGQYF. CDR3 in DNA: TGTGCCAGCAGTTTTAACAGCGGGGGAGGGCAGTACTTC.

This chain connects TRBV11-3 to TRBJ2-1; 10 bases agree with TRBD1. The CDR3 is 15 residues long. CDR1 and CDR2 (germline): SGHNT, YENEEA. V gave up 4 bases and J gave up 4 bases; unmatched junction bases: 4. The CDR3 loop is CASSSGQGGYNEQFF. DNA for the CDR3: TGTGCCAGCAGCTCTGGACAGGGGGGATACAATGAGCAGTTCTTC.

The chain is built from TRBV7-2 and TRBJ1-4; D possibly corresponds to TRBD1 (6 bases). Looked up from germline, CDR1 is SGHTA and CDR2 is FQGNSA. The V gene lost 5 bases and the J gene lost 3 bases, with 13 bases spanning the gap. This CDR3 spans 15 amino acids. This CDR3 reads CASSPTRGPNEKLFF. For the CDR3, the DNA is TGTGCCAGCAGCCCGACCCGGGGGCCTAATGAAAAACTGTTTTTT. The entire variable domain, with the rest obtained from reference TRBV7-2 and TRBJ1-4, is as follows: GAGVSQSPSNKVTEKGKDVELRCDPISGHTALYWYRQSLGQGLEFLIYFQGNSAPDKSGLPSDRFSAERTGGSVSTLTIQRTQQEDSAVYLCASSPTRGPNEKLFFGSGTQLSVL.